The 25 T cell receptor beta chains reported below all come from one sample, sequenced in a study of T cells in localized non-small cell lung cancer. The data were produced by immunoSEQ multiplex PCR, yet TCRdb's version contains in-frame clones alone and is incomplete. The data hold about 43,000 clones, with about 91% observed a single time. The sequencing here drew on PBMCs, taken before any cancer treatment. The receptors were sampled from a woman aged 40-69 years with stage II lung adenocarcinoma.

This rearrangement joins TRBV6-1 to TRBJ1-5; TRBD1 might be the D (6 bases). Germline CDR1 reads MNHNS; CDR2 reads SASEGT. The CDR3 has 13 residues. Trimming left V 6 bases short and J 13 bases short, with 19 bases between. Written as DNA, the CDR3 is TGTGCCAGCAGCGATCCGGACAGTAGGCCACAGCATTTT. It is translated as CASSDPDSRPQHF.

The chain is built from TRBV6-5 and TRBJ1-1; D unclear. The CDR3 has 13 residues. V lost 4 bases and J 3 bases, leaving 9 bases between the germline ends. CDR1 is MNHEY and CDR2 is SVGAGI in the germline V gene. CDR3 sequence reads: CASSSRPHTEAFF. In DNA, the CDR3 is TGTGCCAGCAGTTCCCGGCCCCACACTGAAGCTTTCTTT.

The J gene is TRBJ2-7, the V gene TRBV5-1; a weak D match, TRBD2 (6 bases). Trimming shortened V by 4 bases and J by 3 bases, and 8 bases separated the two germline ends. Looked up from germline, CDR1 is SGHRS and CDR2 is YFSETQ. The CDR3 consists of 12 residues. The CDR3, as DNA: TGCGCCAGCAGCCAGGAGGGCTACGAGCAGTACTTC. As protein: CASSQEGYEQYF.

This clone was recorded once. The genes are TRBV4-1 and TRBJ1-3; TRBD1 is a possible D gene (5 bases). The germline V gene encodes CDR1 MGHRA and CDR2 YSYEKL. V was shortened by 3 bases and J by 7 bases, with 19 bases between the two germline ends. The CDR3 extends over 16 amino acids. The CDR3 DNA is TGCGCCAGCAGCCAGGTCACGGGACCGGCGAGGAACACCATATATTTT. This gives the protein CASSQVTGPARNTIYF.

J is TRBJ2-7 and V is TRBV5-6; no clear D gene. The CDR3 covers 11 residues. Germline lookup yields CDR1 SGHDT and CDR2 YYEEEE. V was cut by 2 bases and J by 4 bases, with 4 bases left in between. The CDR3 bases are TGTGCCAGCAGCTTACAATACGAGCAGTACTTC. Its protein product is CASSLQYEQYF.

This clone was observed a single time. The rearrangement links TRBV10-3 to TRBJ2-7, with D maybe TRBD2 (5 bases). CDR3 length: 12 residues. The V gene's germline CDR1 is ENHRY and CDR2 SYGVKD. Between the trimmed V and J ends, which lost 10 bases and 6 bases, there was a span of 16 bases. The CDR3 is CATWTGGGEQYF. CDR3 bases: TGTGCCACCTGGACTGGAGGAGGCGAGCAGTACTTC.

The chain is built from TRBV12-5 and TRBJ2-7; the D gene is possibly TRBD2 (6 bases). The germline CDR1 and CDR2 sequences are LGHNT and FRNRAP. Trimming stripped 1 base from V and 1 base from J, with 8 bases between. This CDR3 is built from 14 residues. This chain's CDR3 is CASGLGRGSYEQYF. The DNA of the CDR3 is TGTGCTAGTGGTTTGGGGAGGGGTTCCTACGAGCAGTACTTC.

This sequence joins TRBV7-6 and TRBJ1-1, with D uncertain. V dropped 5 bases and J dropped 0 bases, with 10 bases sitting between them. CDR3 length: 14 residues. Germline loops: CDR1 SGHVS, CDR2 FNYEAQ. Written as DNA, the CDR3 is TGTGCCAGCAGCCCCACCGGGGTGAACACTGAAGCTTTCTTT. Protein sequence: CASSPTGVNTEAFF.

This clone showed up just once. CDR3: CASSSFTGKDGYTF. CDR3 bases: TGTGCCAGCAGTTCATTCACAGGGAAGGATGGCTACACCTTC. The chain links TRBV6-6 to TRBJ1-2; weak D call: TRBD1 (6 bases). This CDR3 is 14 amino acids long. In germline, CDR1 is MNHNY, CDR2 SVGAGI (reference sequence). The V end lost 4 bases, the J end lost 6 bases, and 15 bases lay between the germline ends.

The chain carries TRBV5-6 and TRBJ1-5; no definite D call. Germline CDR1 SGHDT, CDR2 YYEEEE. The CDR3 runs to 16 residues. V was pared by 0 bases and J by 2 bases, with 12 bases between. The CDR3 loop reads CASSLGIPGGNQPQHF. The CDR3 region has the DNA TGTGCCAGCAGCTTGGGTATCCCTGGAGGCAATCAGCCCCAGCATTTT.

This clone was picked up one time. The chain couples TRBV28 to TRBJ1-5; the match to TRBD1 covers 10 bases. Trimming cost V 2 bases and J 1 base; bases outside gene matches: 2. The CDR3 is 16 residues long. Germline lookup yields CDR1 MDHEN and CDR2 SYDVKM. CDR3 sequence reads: CASSLGGQGSNQPQHF. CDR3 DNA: TGTGCCAGCAGTTTAGGGGGACAGGGGAGCAATCAGCCCCAGCATTTT.

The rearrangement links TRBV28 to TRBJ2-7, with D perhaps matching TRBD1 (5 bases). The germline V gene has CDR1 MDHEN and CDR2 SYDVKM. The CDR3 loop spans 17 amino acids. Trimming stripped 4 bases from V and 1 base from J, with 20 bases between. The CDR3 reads CASSSPPTGLTSYEQYF. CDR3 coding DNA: TGTGCCAGCAGTTCCCCCCCTACAGGATTAACTTCCTACGAGCAGTACTTC.

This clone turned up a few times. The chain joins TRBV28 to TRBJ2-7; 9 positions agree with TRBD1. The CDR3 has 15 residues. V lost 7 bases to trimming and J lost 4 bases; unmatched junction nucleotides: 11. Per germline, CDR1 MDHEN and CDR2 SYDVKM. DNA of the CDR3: TGTGCCAGCAACCCCCACGGGACAGGGAGGTACGAGCAGTACTTC. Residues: CASNPHGTGRYEQYF.

The CDR3 DNA reads as TGTGCCAGCAGCTTGTTTGGGACAGGCTATCAAGAGACCCAGTACTTC. Amino acids: CASSLFGTGYQETQYF. The J gene is TRBJ2-5, the V gene TRBV5-4; 8 bases map to TRBD1. Germline V CDR1 and CDR2: SGHNT, YYREEE (reference sequence). CDR3 size: 16 residues. J lost 2 bases, V lost 1 base, and 7 bases had no gene match.

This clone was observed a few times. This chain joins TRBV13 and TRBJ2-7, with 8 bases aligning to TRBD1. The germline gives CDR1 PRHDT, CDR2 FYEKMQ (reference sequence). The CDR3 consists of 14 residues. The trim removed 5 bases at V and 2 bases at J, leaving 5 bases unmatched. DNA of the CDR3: TGTGCCAGCAGCCACCGGGACAGGACCTACGAGCAGTACTTC. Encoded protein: CASSHRDRTYEQYF.

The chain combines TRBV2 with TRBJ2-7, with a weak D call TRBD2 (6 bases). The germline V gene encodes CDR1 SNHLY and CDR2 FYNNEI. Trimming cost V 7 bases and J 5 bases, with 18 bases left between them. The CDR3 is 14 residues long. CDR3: CASTWDSSGNEQYF. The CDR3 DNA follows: TGTGCCAGCACTTGGGACTCCTCGGGCAACGAGCAGTACTTC. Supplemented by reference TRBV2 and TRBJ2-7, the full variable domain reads EPEVTQTPSHQVTQMGQEVILRCVPISNHLYFYWYRQILGQKVEFLVSFYNNEISEKSEIFDDQFSVERPDGSNFTLKIRSTKLEDSAMYFCASTWDSSGNEQYFGPGTRLTVT.

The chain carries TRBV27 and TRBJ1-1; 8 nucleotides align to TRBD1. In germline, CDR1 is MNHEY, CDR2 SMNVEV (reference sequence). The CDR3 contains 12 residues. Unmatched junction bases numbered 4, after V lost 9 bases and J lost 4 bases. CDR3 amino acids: CASQTGATEAFF. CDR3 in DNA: TGTGCCAGTCAGACAGGGGCCACTGAAGCTTTCTTT.

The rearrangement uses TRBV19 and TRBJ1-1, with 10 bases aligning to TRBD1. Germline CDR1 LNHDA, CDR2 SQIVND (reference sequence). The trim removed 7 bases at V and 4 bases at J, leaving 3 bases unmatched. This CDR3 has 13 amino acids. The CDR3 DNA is TGTGCCAGTATGGACAGGGGGTCCACTGAAGCTTTCTTT. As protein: CASMDRGSTEAFF.

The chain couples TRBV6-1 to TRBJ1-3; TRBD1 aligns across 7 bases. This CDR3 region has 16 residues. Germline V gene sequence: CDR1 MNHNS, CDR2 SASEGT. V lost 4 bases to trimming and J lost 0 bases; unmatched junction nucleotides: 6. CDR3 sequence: CASSGSGTVSGNTIYF. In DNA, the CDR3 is TGTGCCAGCAGTGGCTCCGGGACAGTCTCTGGAAACACCATATATTTT.

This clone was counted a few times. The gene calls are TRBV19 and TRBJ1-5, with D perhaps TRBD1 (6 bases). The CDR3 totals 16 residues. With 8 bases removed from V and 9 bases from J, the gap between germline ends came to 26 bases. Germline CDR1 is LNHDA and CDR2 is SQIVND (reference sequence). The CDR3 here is CASRSAATGQERPQHF. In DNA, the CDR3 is TGTGCCAGTCGGTCTGCCGCGACAGGCCAGGAGAGGCCCCAGCATTTT.

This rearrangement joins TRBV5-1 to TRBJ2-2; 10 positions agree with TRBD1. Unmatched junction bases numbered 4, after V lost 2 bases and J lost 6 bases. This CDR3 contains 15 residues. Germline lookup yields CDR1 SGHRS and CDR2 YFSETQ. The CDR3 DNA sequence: TGCGCCAGCAGCTTATCAGGACAGGGGGCCGGGGAGCTGTTTTTT. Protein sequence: CASSLSGQGAGELFF.

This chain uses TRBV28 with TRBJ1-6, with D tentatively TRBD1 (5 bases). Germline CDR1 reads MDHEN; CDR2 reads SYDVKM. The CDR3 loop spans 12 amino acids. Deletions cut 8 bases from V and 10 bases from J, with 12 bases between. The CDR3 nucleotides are TGTGCCAGCGGGGCCTCACCATCACCCCTCCACTTT. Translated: CASGASPSPLHF.

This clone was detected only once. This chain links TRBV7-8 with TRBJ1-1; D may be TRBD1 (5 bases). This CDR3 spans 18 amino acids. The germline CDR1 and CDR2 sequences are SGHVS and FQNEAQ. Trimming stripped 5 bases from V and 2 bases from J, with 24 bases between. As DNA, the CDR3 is TGTGCCAGCAGCCCGAGAGGTCAGGGCGCGGCTCGTAACACTGAAGCTTTCTTT. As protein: CASSPRGQGAARNTEAFF.

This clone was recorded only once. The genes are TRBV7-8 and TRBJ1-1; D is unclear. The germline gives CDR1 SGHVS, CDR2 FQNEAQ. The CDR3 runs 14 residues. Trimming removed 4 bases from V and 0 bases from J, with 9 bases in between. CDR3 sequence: CASSSPPVNTEAFF. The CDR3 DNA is TGTGCCAGCAGCTCGCCGCCGGTGAACACTGAAGCTTTCTTT. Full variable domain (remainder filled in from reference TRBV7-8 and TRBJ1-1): GAGVSQSPRYKVAKRGQDVALRCDPISGHVSLFWYQQALGQGPEFLTYFQNEAQLDKSGLPSDRFFAERPEGSVSTLKIQRTQQEDSAVYLCASSSPPVNTEAFFGQGTRLTVV.

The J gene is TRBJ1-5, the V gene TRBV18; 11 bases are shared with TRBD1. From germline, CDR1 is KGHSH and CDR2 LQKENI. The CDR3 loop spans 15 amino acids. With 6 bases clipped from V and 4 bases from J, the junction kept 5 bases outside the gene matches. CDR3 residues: CASSPGTGGNQPQHF. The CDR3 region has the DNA TGTGCCAGCTCCCCCGGGACAGGGGGGAATCAGCCCCAGCATTTT.